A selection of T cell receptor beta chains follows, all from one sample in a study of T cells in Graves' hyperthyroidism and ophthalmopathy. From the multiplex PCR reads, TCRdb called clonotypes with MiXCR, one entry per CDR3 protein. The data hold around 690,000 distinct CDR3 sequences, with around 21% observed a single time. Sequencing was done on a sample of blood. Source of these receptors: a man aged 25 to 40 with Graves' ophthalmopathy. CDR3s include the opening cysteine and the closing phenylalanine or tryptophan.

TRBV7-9,CASSPGLARSEWGYEQYF
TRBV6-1,CASSPTATDTQYF
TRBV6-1,CASSEDIGGALEGYTF
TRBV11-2,CASSSFYSDTQYF
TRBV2,CASGGRRYEQYF
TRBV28,CAGSGPTQYF
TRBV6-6,CASSYPDNEQFF
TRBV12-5,CASGLEVGTEAFF
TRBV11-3,CASSPGTSGSTDTQYF
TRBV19,CASSMSLGPRNTQYF
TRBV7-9,CASSILPGAEGYTF
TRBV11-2,CASSLVGLAVPSSTDTQYF
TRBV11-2,CASSLKYSGTSGRGSSEQFF
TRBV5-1,CASSFGGQPEQYF
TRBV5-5,CASSPDRDGNQPQHF
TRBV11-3,CASEGALTGGLFF
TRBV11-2,CASSLETGVNTEAFF
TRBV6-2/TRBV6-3,CASSYSMQREGFSTDTQYF
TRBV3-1,CASSQLAGGFYEQYF
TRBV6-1,CASSPGGFGGYTF
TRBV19,CASTTTYEQYF
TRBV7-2,CASSPKGLAGVVYNEQFF
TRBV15,CATSRERWGDTQYF